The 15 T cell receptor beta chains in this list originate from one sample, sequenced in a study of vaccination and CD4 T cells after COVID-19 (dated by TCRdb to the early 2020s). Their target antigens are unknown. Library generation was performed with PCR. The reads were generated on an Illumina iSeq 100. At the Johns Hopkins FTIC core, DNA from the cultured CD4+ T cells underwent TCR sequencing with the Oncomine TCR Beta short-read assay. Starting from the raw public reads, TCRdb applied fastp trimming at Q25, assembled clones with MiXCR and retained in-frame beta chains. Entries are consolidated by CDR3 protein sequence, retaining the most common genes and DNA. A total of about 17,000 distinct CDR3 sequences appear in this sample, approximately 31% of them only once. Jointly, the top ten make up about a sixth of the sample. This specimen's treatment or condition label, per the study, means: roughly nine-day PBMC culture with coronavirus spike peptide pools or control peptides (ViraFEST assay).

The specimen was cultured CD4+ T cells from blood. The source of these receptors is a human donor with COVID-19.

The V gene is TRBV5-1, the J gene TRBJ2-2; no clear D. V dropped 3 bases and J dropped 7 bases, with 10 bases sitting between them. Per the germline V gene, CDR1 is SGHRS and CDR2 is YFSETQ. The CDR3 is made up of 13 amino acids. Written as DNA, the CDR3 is TGCGCCAGCAGCTCTCCCGGTAGCGGGGAGCTGTTTTTT. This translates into CASSSPGSGELFF.

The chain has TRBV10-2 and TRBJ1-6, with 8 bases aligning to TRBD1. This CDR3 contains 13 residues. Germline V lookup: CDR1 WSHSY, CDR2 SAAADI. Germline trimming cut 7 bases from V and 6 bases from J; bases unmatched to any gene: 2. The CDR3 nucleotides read TGCGCCAGCATGGGACAGGCTAATTCACCCCTCCACTTT. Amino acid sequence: CASMGQANSPLHF.

The chain's CDR3 is CASSRDGGTEAFF. The CDR3 DNA follows: TGTGCCAGCAGCCGGGATGGCGGCACTGAAGCTTTCTTT. The V call is TRBV6-4, the J call TRBJ1-1; no firm D call. CDR3 size: 13 residues. V lost 6 bases, J lost 4 bases, and 12 bases lay in between. Germline V gives CDR1 MRHNA, CDR2 SNTAGT.

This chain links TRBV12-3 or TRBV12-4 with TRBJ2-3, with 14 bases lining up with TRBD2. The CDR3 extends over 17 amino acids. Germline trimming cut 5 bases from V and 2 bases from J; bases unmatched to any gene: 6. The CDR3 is CASSAGTSGGHTDTQYF. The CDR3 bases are TGTGCCAGCAGTGCCGGGACTAGCGGGGGCCACACAGATACGCAGTATTTT.

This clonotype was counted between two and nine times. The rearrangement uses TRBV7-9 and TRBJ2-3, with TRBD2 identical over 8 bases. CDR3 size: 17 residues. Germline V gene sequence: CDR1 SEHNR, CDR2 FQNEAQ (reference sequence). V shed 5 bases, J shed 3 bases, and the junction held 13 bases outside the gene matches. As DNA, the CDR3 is TGTGCCAGCAGCCCTAGGGGGACTAGTCTTCGAACAGATACGCAGTATTTT. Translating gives CASSPRGTSLRTDTQYF.

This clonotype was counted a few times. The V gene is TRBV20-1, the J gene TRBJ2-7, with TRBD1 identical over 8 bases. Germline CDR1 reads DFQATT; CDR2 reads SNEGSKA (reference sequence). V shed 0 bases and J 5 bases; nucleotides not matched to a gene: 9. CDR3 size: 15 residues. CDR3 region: CSAREASRGLHEQYF. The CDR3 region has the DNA TGCAGTGCTAGAGAGGCGAGCAGGGGGCTTCACGAGCAGTACTTC.

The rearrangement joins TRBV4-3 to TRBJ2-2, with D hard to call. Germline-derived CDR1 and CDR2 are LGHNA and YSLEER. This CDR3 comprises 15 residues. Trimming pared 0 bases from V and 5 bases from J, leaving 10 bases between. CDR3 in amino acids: CASSQDRARTGELFF. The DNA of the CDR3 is TGCGCCAGCAGCCAAGATCGTGCGCGTACCGGGGAGCTGTTTTTT.

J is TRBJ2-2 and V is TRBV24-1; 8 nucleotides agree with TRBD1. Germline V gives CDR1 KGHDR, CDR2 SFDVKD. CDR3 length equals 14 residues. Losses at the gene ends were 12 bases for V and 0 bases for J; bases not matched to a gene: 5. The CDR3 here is CAASDRANTGELFF. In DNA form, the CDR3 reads TGTGCCGCGTCGGACAGGGCGAACACCGGGGAGCTGTTTTTT.

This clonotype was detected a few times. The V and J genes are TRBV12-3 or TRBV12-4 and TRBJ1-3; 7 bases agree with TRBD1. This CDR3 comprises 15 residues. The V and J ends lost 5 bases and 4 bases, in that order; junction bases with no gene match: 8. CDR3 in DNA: TGTGCCAGCAGTCAGGGGGGGGTCTCGGGAAACACCATATATTTT. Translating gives CASSQGGVSGNTIYF.

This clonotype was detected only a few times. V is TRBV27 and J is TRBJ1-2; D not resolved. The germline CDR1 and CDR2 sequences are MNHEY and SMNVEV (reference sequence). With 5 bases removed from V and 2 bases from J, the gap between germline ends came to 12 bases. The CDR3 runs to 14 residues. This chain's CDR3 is CASSKVDGNYGYTF. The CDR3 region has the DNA TGTGCCAGCAGTAAGGTAGATGGGAACTATGGCTACACCTTC.

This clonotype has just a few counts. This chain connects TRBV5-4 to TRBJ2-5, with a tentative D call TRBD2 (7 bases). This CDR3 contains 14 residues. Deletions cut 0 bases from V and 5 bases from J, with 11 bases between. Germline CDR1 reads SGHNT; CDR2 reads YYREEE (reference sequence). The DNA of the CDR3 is TGTGCCAGCAGCTTGGTGGGGGGGCTGGAGACCCAGTACTTC. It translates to CASSLVGGLETQYF.

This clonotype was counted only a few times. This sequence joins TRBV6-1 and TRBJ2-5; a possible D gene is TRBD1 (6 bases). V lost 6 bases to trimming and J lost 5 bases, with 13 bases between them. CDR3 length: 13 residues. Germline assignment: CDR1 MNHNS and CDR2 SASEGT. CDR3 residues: CASSPTGIETQYF. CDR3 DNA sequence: TGTGCCAGCAGCCCTACAGGGATCGAGACCCAGTACTTC.

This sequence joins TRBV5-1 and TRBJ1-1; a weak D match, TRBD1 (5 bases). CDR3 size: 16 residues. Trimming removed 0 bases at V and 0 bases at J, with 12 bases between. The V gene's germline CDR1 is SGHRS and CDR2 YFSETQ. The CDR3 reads CASSLGTGIMNTEAFF. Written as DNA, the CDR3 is TGCGCCAGCAGCTTGGGAACAGGAATAATGAACACTGAAGCTTTCTTT. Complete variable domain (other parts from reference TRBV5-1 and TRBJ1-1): KAGVTQTPRYLIKTRGQQVTLSCSPISGHRSVSWYQQTPGQGLQFLFEYFSETQRNKGNFPGRFSGRQFSNSRSEMNVSTLELGDSALYLCASSLGTGIMNTEAFFGQGTRLTVV.

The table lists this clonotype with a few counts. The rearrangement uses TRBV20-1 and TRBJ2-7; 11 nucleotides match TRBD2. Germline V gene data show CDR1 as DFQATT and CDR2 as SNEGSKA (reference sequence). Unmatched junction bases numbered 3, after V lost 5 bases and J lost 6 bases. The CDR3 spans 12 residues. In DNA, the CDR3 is TGCAGTGCTGGGGGACTAGCGGCCGAGCAGTACTTC. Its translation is CSAGGLAAEQYF.

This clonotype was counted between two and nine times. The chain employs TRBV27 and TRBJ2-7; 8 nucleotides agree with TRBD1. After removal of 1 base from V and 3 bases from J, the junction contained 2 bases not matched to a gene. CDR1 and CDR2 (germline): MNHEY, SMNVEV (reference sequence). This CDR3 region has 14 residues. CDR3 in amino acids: CASSLWTGHYEQYF. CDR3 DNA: TGTGCCAGCAGTTTATGGACAGGGCACTACGAGCAGTACTTC.